What follows are 20 T cell receptor beta chains derived from one specimen sequenced in a study of CD8 T cells in ankylosing spondylitis. TCRdb reanalysed the 5' RACE reads using MiXCR and keeps one entry per CDR3 protein. Altogether 800,000 to 900,000 distinct CDR3 sequences are present, 12% being singletons, with the ten largest covering 0.51%. Antigens of these TCRs are unknown. Points from the study as a whole: A TCR beta motif of roughly eight highly homologous variants seemed to mark ankylosing spondylitis blood.

Material: blood, either unsorted or a sorted T cell fraction (not recorded which). These receptors originate from a male donor with ankylosing spondylitis.

This clonotype showed up just a few times. J is TRBJ2-5 and V is TRBV12-3 or TRBV12-4; a weak D match, TRBD2 (5 bases). Trimming shortened V by 0 bases and J by 9 bases, and 14 bases separated the two germline ends. The CDR3 length is 14 residues. CDR3 loop: CASSLASDQRAQYF. The CDR3 nucleotides are TGTGCCAGCAGTTTAGCATCCGACCAGAGGGCCCAGTACTTC.

The chain has TRBV7-6 and TRBJ2-3; 14 nucleotides match TRBD2. This CDR3 has 18 residues. With V trimmed by 5 bases and J by 0 bases, 7 bases remained unmatched. CDR1 and CDR2 from the germline V gene are SGHVS and FNYEAQ. The CDR3, as DNA: TGTGCCAGCAGCACACCAAGACTAGCGGGAGGGAGCACAGATACGCAGTATTTT. Protein: CASSTPRLAGGSTDTQYF.

This clonotype was observed many times. The genes are TRBV27 and TRBJ1-5; D not certain. Trimming took off 6 bases at V and 0 bases at J, with 15 bases between the two ends. This CDR3 comprises 16 residues. Germline V gives CDR1 MNHEY, CDR2 SMNVEV (reference sequence). The CDR3 spells CASSRNGYYSNQPQHF. The CDR3 nucleotides are TGTGCCAGCAGCCGAAACGGGTATTATAGCAATCAGCCCCAGCATTTT.

This chain uses TRBV6-5 with TRBJ2-7; D is uncertain. The CDR3 is 14 amino acids. V was pared by 0 bases and J by 3 bases, with 9 bases between. Germline CDR1 and CDR2: MNHEY and SVGAGI. This CDR3 reads CASSYSTPYYEQYF. The CDR3 DNA follows: TGTGCCAGCAGTTACTCGACACCCTACTACGAGCAGTACTTC.

The gene calls are TRBV7-9 and TRBJ1-4; D remains ambiguous. Germline assignment: CDR1 SEHNR and CDR2 FQNEAQ (reference sequence). The CDR3 sequence is 14 residues long. Trimming pared 1 base from V and 1 base from J, leaving 4 bases between. The CDR3 protein is CASSLVGTNEKLFF. The CDR3 region has the DNA TGTGCCAGCAGCTTAGTTGGAACTAATGAAAAACTGTTTTTT. Variable domain in full (rest from reference TRBV7-9 and TRBJ1-4): DTGVSQNPRHKITKRGQNVTFRCDPISEHNRLYWYRQTLGQGPEFLTYFQNEAQLEKSRLLSDRFSAERPKGSFSTLEIQRTEQGDSAMYLCASSLVGTNEKLFFGSGTQLSVL.

This clonotype showed up many times. The V call is TRBV20-1, the J call TRBJ1-5; perhaps TRBD1 as D (6 bases). Trimming pared 1 base from V and 4 bases from J, leaving 11 bases between. CDR3 length equals 14 residues. CDR1 DFQATT and CDR2 SNEGSKA come from the germline V gene (reference sequence). In nucleotides, the CDR3 is TGCAGTGCTAGAGCCGGACAGCTTAATCAGCCCCAGCATTTT. Residues: CSARAGQLNQPQHF.

This clonotype was observed at least ten times. The chain employs TRBV29-1 and TRBJ2-7; 10 bases map to TRBD1. With V trimmed by 3 bases and J by 7 bases, 9 bases remained unmatched. Germline CDR1 is SQVTM and CDR2 is ANQGSEA. There are 14 residues in the CDR3. The chain's CDR3 is CSVDKRDRGGEQYF. CDR3 nucleotide sequence: TGCAGCGTTGACAAAAGGGACAGGGGCGGGGAGCAGTACTTC.

V and J are TRBV9 and TRBJ1-2; TRBD1 might be the D (6 bases). CDR1 is SGDLS, CDR2 YYNGEE, per germline. V lost 3 bases to trimming and J lost 0 bases, with 12 bases between them. The CDR3 length is 15 residues. CDR3 amino acids: CASSARTESNYGYTF. DNA of the CDR3: TGTGCCAGCAGCGCCCGGACAGAATCTAACTATGGCTACACCTTC. Using reference TRBV9 and TRBJ1-2 for the parts outside the CDR3, the full variable domain is DSGVTQTPKHLITATGQRVTLRCSPRSGDLSVYWYQQSLDQGLQFLIQYYNGEERAKGNILERFSAQQFPDLHSELNLSSLELGDSALYFCASSARTESNYGYTFGSGTRLTVV.

This chain connects TRBV20-1 to TRBJ2-7; D ambiguous. The CDR3 consists of 14 residues. V gave up 0 bases and J gave up 6 bases, with 15 bases separating them. Germline CDR1 and CDR2: DFQATT and SNEGSKA (reference sequence). CDR3 sequence: CSARDVRLPVEQYF. CDR3 coding DNA: TGCAGTGCTAGAGATGTCAGGCTCCCGGTCGAGCAGTACTTC.

This clonotype showed up just a few times. The J gene is TRBJ2-7, the V gene TRBV10-3, with 8 positions matching TRBD2. V lost 6 bases, J lost 0 bases, and 10 bases stayed unmatched. CDR1 ENHRY and CDR2 SYGVKD come from the germline V gene. CDR3 length: 16 amino acids. The CDR3 is CAIRASSGFSSYEQYF. The CDR3 coding sequence is TGTGCCATCAGGGCTTCTAGCGGGTTTAGCTCCTACGAGCAGTACTTC.

This clonotype was detected many times. This chain links TRBV20-1 with TRBJ2-1; perhaps D is TRBD1 or TRBD2 (5 bases each). Between the trimmed V and J ends, which lost 3 bases and 0 bases, there was a span of 12 bases. Looked up from germline, CDR1 is DFQATT and CDR2 is SNEGSKA (reference sequence). The CDR3 runs 15 residues. In nucleotides, the CDR3 is TGCAGTGCTAGGTCCGGGGCTTTCTCCTACAATGAGCAGTTCTTC. Amino acid sequence: CSARSGAFSYNEQFF.

This clonotype has ten or more counts. CDR3 residues: CASSPPSPTQYF. The DNA of the CDR3 is TGTGCCAGCAGCCCTCCTTCTCCTACGCAGTATTTT. The chain recombines TRBV7-9 with TRBJ2-3, with D unclear. In germline, CDR1 is SEHNR, CDR2 FQNEAQ (reference sequence). The CDR3 is 12 amino acids. V was trimmed by 5 bases and J by 8 bases, leaving 11 bases between them. The entire variable domain, with the rest obtained from reference TRBV7-9 and TRBJ2-3, is as follows: DTGVSQNPRHKITKRGQNVTFRCDPISEHNRLYWYRQTLGQGPEFLTYFQNEAQLEKSRLLSDRFSAERPKGSFSTLEIQRTEQGDSAMYLCASSPPSPTQYFGPGTRLTVL.

The rearrangement uses TRBV20-1 and TRBJ2-1; the match to TRBD2 covers 8 bases. The germline V gene encodes CDR1 DFQATT and CDR2 SNEGSKA (reference sequence). This CDR3 is 15 amino acids long. With V trimmed by 2 bases and J by 3 bases, 6 bases remained unmatched. CDR3 sequence: CSARTSGGYYNEQFF. The CDR3 DNA reads TGCAGTGCTAGAACCAGCGGGGGCTACTACAATGAGCAGTTCTTC.

This clonotype showed up just a few times. This chain uses TRBV12-5 with TRBJ2-2, with 7 bases aligning to TRBD1. CDR1 and CDR2 from the germline V gene are LGHNT and FRNRAP. J gave up 4 bases and V 2 bases, and 1 base lay outside the gene matches. This CDR3 is built from 14 residues. The CDR3 coding sequence is TGTGCTAGTGGTTTGAGGGGGCCCACCGGGGAGCTGTTTTTT. It is translated as CASGLRGPTGELFF. Full variable domain (outside the CDR3, taken from reference TRBV12-5 and TRBJ2-2): DARVTQTPRHKVTEMGQEVTMRCQPILGHNTVFWYRQTMMQGLELLAYFRNRAPLDDSGMPKDRFSAEMPDATLATLKIQPSEPRDSAVYFCASGLRGPTGELFFGEGSRLTVL.

Only one count was recorded for this clonotype. The V gene is TRBV19, the J gene TRBJ1-4; D remains unclear. Germline-derived CDR1 and CDR2 are LNHDA and SQIVND (reference sequence). CDR3 length: 14 residues. The ends were cut back, 6 bases at V and 8 bases at J, with 16 bases in the middle. As DNA, the CDR3 is TGTGCCAGTAGCTCATTCAGATTCGGAGAAAAACTGTTTTTT. It translates to CASSSFRFGEKLFF.

This clonotype was seen a few times. J is TRBJ2-5 and V is TRBV6-5; D not certain. CDR3 length: 14 residues. V shed 0 bases and J shed 3 bases, with 8 bases lying between them. Looked up from germline, CDR1 is MNHEY and CDR2 is SVGAGI. CDR3 region: CASSYSRPEETQYF. In DNA form, the CDR3 reads TGTGCCAGCAGTTACTCGAGGCCAGAAGAGACCCAGTACTTC.

The gene calls are TRBV28 and TRBJ2-1, with a possible D match to TRBD2 (5 bases). V was shortened by 5 bases and J by 10 bases, with 12 bases between the two germline ends. This CDR3 spans 12 amino acids. CDR1 and CDR2 (germline): MDHEN, SYDVKM. This CDR3 is CASSQTTGEQFF. The CDR3 nucleotides read TGTGCCAGCAGTCAAACAACGGGAGAGCAGTTCTTC.

This chain uses TRBV4-1 with TRBJ2-7, with D possibly being TRBD1 (6 bases). CDR3 length: 15 amino acids. Germline assignment: CDR1 MGHRA and CDR2 YSYEKL. V was cut by 6 bases and J by 2 bases, with 17 bases left in between. CDR3 sequence reads: CASRAGRDKTYEQYF. DNA for the CDR3: TGCGCCAGCAGGGCCGGCCGGGACAAGACCTACGAGCAGTACTTC.

This clonotype occurred a few times. The chain carries TRBV5-1 and TRBJ2-3; D is possibly TRBD1 or TRBD2 (5 bases each). This CDR3 has 15 amino acids. Trimming took off 4 bases at V and 4 bases at J, with 16 bases between the two ends. Germline V lookup: CDR1 SGHRS, CDR2 YFSETQ. CDR3 region: CASSGVPRDADTQYF. The CDR3 DNA is TGCGCCAGCAGCGGGGTCCCAAGGGACGCAGATACGCAGTATTTT.

This chain uses TRBV12-3 or TRBV12-4 with TRBJ2-2; unclear D gene. The CDR3 consists of 11 residues. V was trimmed by 6 bases and J by 6 bases, leaving 5 bases between them. As DNA, the CDR3 is TGTGCCAGCAGGTCCCCCGGGGAGCTGTTTTTT. Protein: CASRSPGELFF.